This T cell receptor beta chain originates from a study of cytotoxic CD8 clonotypes in ibrutinib-treated CLL. Trimming took off 6 bases at V and 4 bases at J, with 5 bases between the two ends. Germline CDR1 and CDR2: SNHLY and FYNNEI. The CDR3 loop spans 11 amino acids. Libraries were prepared by immunoSEQ multiplex PCR; TCRdb keeps only in-frame clonotypes and omits some of them. The table has about 140,000 clones, more than 75% seen once. Whole-study findings and limits: Pretreatment clonality was elevated relative to age-matched healthy donors and paralleled circulating CD8+ T-cell counts.

This clone was counted between two and nine times. Its antigen is not known. The sequencing used PBMCs, collected after 36 months of ibrutinib treatment. The chain carries TRBV2 and TRBJ2-3; no definite D call. This TCR was sampled from a human donor with chronic lymphocytic leukemia. The CDR3: CASSSADTQYF. For the CDR3, the DNA is TGTGCCAGCAGCTCTGCAGATACGCAGTATTTT.